Presented here are 14 T cell receptor beta chains from one specimen sequenced in a study of CD8+CD57+ T cells in acquired aplastic anemia (dated by TCRdb to 2016 to 2018). Expansion of CD8+CD57+ cells had been shown by flow cytometry in the patients chosen for sequencing. Sequencing relied on an Illumina HiSeq 2000. Genomic DNA was used as template for profiling of TCR beta VDJ combinations and CDR3 sequences. TCRdb reprocessed the public reads (quality trimming at Q25 with fastp, clone calling with MiXCR) and kept in-frame beta chains. Records with the same CDR3 protein are collapsed into one entry carrying the most frequent genes and DNA. The sample contains 200,000 to 250,000 distinct CDR3 sequences, roughly 50% of them found a single time. The ten top clones hold 15% to 20% of the sample. Sequences were obtained from sorted CD4+, CD8+, or CD8+CD57+ T cells (not recorded which) from PBMCs. The receptor source for this set is a human donor with aplastic anemia.

Comment on this clonotype: Just one base apart from a much larger clone, this may be a read error. The chain employs TRBV12-3 or TRBV12-4 and TRBJ2-7; a weak D match, TRBD2 (6 bases). The CDR3 runs 14 residues. Deletions cut 8 bases from V and 0 bases from J, with 14 bases between. This CDR3 reads CASAIGGASYEQYF. The CDR3 coding sequence is TGTGCCAGCGCCATTGGAGGGGCCTCCTACGAGCAGTACTTC.

This chain links TRBV12-3 or TRBV12-4 with TRBJ1-1; TRBD1 aligns across 9 bases. CDR3 length: 14 amino acids. The V segment lost 4 bases and the J segment 5 bases; nucleotides outside the gene matches: 5. DNA for the CDR3: TGTGCCAGCAGTTGGGACAGGGTCTGGACTGAAGCTTTCTTT. Its translation: CASSWDRVWTEAFF.

Of note for this clonotype: The CDR3 end shows no conserved phenylalanine or tryptophan, and so a read error is likely. The J gene is TRBJ1-1, the V gene TRBV5-5; D not resolved. V was cut by 3 bases and J by 0 bases, with 12 bases left in between. Germline loops: CDR1 SGHKS, CDR2 YYEKEE (reference sequence). The CDR3 runs 15 residues. The CDR3, as DNA: TGTGCCAGCAGCTCTGATCCGAGAATGAACACTGAAGCTTTCCTT. Translation gives CASSSDPRMNTEAFL.

This clonotype was found many times. The chain is built from TRBV7-3 and TRBJ2-1; 7 bases are shared with TRBD1. The V gene's germline CDR1 is SGHTA and CDR2 FQGTGA. The CDR3 consists of 16 residues. J gave up 0 bases and V 8 bases, and 10 bases lay outside the gene matches. As DNA, the CDR3 is TGTGCCAGCTCCTCCGGGACAGCTACCTCCTACAATGAGCAGTTCTTC. Translating it yields CASSSGTATSYNEQFF.

This clonotype was detected a few times. At one end, the junction sequence differs from germline, possibly due to a read error. The chain joins TRBV7-9 to TRBJ1-1, with no clear D. This CDR3 contains 11 residues. Looked up from germline, CDR1 is SEHNR and CDR2 is FQNEAQ (reference sequence). DNA of the CDR3: TGTGCCAGCACCATGGCCCATGAAGCTTCCTTT. Residues: CASTMAHEASF.

This clonotype was seen many times. This chain uses TRBV4-1 with TRBJ2-2; no firm D call. This CDR3 contains 17 residues. From germline, CDR1 is MGHRA and CDR2 YSYEKL. The germline V and J ends were trimmed by 0 bases and 0 bases, with 11 bases remaining between them. This CDR3 reads CASSQDVQATNTGELFF. CDR3 DNA sequence: TGCGCCAGCAGCCAAGACGTGCAAGCAACGAACACCGGGGAGCTGTTTTTT.

The chain carries TRBV2 and TRBJ1-6; D remains ambiguous. The length of the CDR3 is 13 residues. The V end was cut by 2 bases, the J end by 11 bases, with 10 bases between. Germline CDR1 is SNHLY and CDR2 is FYNNEI. CDR3 residues: CASSEWVRTPLHF. The CDR3 DNA reads as TGTGCCAGCAGTGAATGGGTTCGGACACCCCTCCACTTT.

At least ten counts were recorded for this clonotype. The chain has TRBV25-1 and TRBJ1-6; D remains ambiguous. CDR3 size: 18 residues. The germline V and J ends were trimmed by 5 bases and 0 bases, with 17 bases remaining between them. The germline V gene has CDR1 MGHDK and CDR2 SYGVNS. The CDR3 sequence: CASSPGSRVSSYNSPLHF. Here the CDR3 DNA reads TGTGCCAGCAGTCCTGGGTCGAGGGTCAGCTCCTATAATTCACCCCTCCACTTT.

To note about this clonotype: Since a much larger clone is just one base distant, this may be a read error. The chain combines TRBV12-3 or TRBV12-4 with TRBJ1-5; unclear D gene. Trimming removed 1 base at V and 4 bases at J, with 5 bases between. CDR3 size: 13 residues. The CDR3 DNA is TGTGCCAGCAGTTTAGTAGAGAATCAGCCCCAGCATTTT. Protein: CASSLVENQPQHF.

This clonotype was counted once. This rearrangement joins TRBV24-1 to TRBJ1-1; D uncertain. The CDR3 contains 13 residues. The germline V and J ends were trimmed by 9 bases and 5 bases, with 15 bases remaining between them. Germline V CDR1 and CDR2: KGHDR, SFDVKD. The CDR3 is CATRAGLGTEAFF. The CDR3 nucleotides read TGTGCCACCCGGGCGGGATTAGGAACTGAAGCTTTCTTT.

Comments on this clonotype: This sequence may be a read error, since a much larger clone differs from it by one base. The chain uses TRBV11-2 and TRBJ1-3; 7 bases align to TRBD1. Germline values: CDR1 SGHAT, CDR2 FQNNGV. The CDR3 is 15 residues long. The CDR3 DNA is TGTGCCAGCAGCTTGCCACAGGGGTCTGGAAACGCCATATATTTT. This sequence encodes CASSLPQGSGNAIYF.

With regard to this clonotype: At one boundary the junction diverges from the germline segment, which might be a read error. The chain couples TRBV12-3 or TRBV12-4 to TRBJ1-5, with 7 bases that match TRBD1. The CDR3 is 14 residues long. The CDR3 region is CASSWDSSLQPQRF. The CDR3 DNA reads as TGTGCCAGCAGTTGGGACAGTTCCTTACAGCCCCAGCGTTTT.

V and J are TRBV29-1 and TRBJ2-3, with a weak D call TRBD2 (6 bases). V lost 3 bases to trimming and J lost 1 base, with 11 bases between them. The CDR3 covers 14 residues. Per germline, CDR1 SQVTM and CDR2 ANQGSEA. The CDR3 DNA reads as TGCAGCGTTGATCTTAAGCGGGGCACAGATACGCAGTATTTT. It yields the protein CSVDLKRGTDTQYF.

The chain has TRBV20-1 and TRBJ1-1; TRBD1 matches at 8 bases. Per germline, CDR1 DFQATT and CDR2 SNEGSKA (reference sequence). With V trimmed by 4 bases and J by 4 bases, 8 bases remained unmatched. The CDR3 runs 14 residues. The CDR3 loop is CSAMTGAPGTEAFF. CDR3 DNA sequence: TGCAGTGCTATGACAGGGGCGCCGGGCACTGAAGCTTTCTTT.